This T cell receptor beta chain was retrieved from a study of cytomegalovirus exposure and HLA in healthy donors (dated by TCRdb to 2017 to 2019). Looking at the study overall: According to an earlier analysis of a few hundred of the donors, 150 million to 200 million T cells yielded 117 million unique TCR beta sequences and 276 Gb of sequence data. About 300 gigabases of sequencing data and tens of millions of unique TCR sequences were included in an early release covering 500 to 750 HLA-typed donors. Of the 350 to 450 genotyped donors, over 70% fell in the genetic ancestry cluster associated with self-reported Caucasian donors. The study was designed to test whether signatures of past pathogen exposure could be identified by cataloging public T cell receptors. Using immunosequencing, the study profiled T cell repertoires from 500 to 800 subjects and related those repertoires to cytomegalovirus serostatus. A separate validation cohort of over a hundred different subjects was used in addition to the roughly 700-subject first cohort. The study combined high-throughput TCR immunosequencing, statistical association of individual TCRs with disease status, and machine learning to predict cytomegalovirus infection status. In a later analysis, previously published TCR beta repertoires from 550 to 750 donors were re-analyzed and high-resolution HLA genotyping was added so that TCR occurrence patterns could be studied. Rather than drawing on any new phenotypic data, the later analysis identified candidate immune exposures from TCR beta sequences and the way those sequences occurred across donors. To decide whether each TCR beta V gene segment behaved as functional or pseudogenic, an earlier analysis of several hundred of the donors relied on high-throughput TCR beta sequencing. Donor age, sex, ethnicity and CMV serostatus were compiled alongside the repertoire data. Genome-wide SNP genotypes for about 65% of the roughly 670 donors were used in a later genetic analysis, which treated that subset as a discovery cohort. All discovery cohort repertoires had been generated on a single sequencing platform. Class I and class II HLA loci were covered by the typing at four-digit resolution. Typing coverage differed by locus: A, B, C, DRB1 and DQB1 were typed in roughly 620-630 donors, DQA1 in about 500, DPA1 in around 580, and DPB1 in 472. Four or five DR-DQ haplotypes were treated as single units for association and clustering because of strong linkage in the cohort. Among about 410 genotyped donors of the cohort, an average of approximately 220,000 unique TCR beta nucleotide sequences was sequenced per donor, of which 15% to 20% were non-productive.

Broader findings and caveats from the paper: In a later genetic analysis, a missense DCLRE1C variant was associated with V-gene and J-gene trimming of TCR beta chains, and the association was replicated in an independent cohort. A later analysis found that HLA-associated TCR beta chains were more clonally expanded and had lower generation probabilities than equally common non-associated chains. The earlier analysis of almost 600 of the donors excluded over 15 rarely observed V segments, including chromosome 9 orphons, because counts were too low. A later genetic analysis reported fewer N-insertions in productive TCRs among donors in an Asian-associated ancestry cluster than the roughly 690-donor mean. An earlier analysis of some 590 of the donors showed that most TCR beta V segments appeared in productive rearrangements either about 90% or about 30% of the time, which broadly matched IMGT annotations. While some public TCRs were present in many individuals, most TCR sequences turned up only very rarely across donors. In a later analysis, TCR association rates were found to vary across HLA loci, with the most associated TCRs seen for DRB1 alleles and the fewest for HLA-C alleles. Some IMGT-functional V segments, including TRBV6-2 and TRBV6-3, could not be distinguished by the 87-base-pair reads and were therefore excluded. HLA typing was unavailable for some donors at each locus, so association tests used only the typed subset. The presence/absence analyses assumed that sequencing depth was roughly uniform across donors, and that assumption may not be true. The sequencing pipeline was judged likely to have produced a cluster of highly shared sequence variants as a technical artifact. The classifier was reported to diagnose cytomegalovirus status with high specificity and sensitivity in both the original and validation cohorts. Strong co-occurrence of HLA alleles, especially DR and DQ, made assigning TCR associations to individual alleles difficult. In a later analysis, several top co-occurrence clusters were reported to appear linked to parvovirus B19, influenza, CMV and Epstein-Barr virus. The authors suggested that the approach could potentially be generalized to other disease states and immunological phenotypes. Immune exposure information for the cohort was limited to CMV serostatus. In vitro tests confirmed that a few of the cytomegalovirus-associated TCR beta chains recognize cytomegalovirus antigens. In this cohort, only TCR beta chains were sequenced, and detectable features were limited by the absence of alpha or paired-chain data. A further reported finding was that TCR beta sequences accurately predicted the HLA-A and HLA-B alleles for most subjects in the first cohort. Linkage disequilibrium might explain the correlated functional status among segregating V segments, but an unknown experimental factor could not be excluded. In the study, around 160 TCR beta chains were listed as associated with cytomegalovirus. At a false discovery rate of 0.05, a later analysis linked 16,000 or so TCR beta sequences to specific HLA alleles. According to a later analysis, most CMV-associated TCR beta chains appeared to be HLA-restricted, and the HLA associations seemed to be driven largely by CMV exposure.

This clone was seen more than once but under ten times. Its antigen has not been determined. Base qualities were left out, and no much larger clone turns up one base away. For CDR1 and CDR2, the germline V gene lists SGHTA and FQGNSA. The V and J ends are trimmed by 5 bases and 3 bases, leaving 10 bases between them. The CDR3 covers 13 residues, taking in both the cysteine and the phenylalanine. CDR3 DNA is the only sequence kept; it has 39 bases, read in frame from the first base. The library was generated by the immunoSEQ multiplex PCR assay. For the multiplex PCR, a mixture combining 60 forward primers for TCR Vbeta segments and 13 reverse primers for TCR Jbeta segments was used. The CDR3 region of rearranged TCR beta genes was amplified from genomic DNA by a multiplex PCR assay. The amplified TCR beta libraries were sequenced on the Illumina HiSeq System as 87-base-pair reads. The source study handled its data this way. In a later analysis, tens of millions of unique TCR beta chains were counted across the 666 repertoires, and roughly 11 million of these chains were shared by at least two donors. A nearest-neighbor algorithm error-corrected the raw reads and collapsed the reads into unique sequences, merging closely related sequences to remove PCR and sequencing errors. Alignment of CDR3 sequences to IMGT reference sequences was used to assign V, D and J gene segments. For a sequence to be retained, a match of at least six nucleotides to both a V gene segment and a J gene segment was required. A rearrangement was called productive if the CDR3 had no stop codons and remained in frame with V and J, and every other rearrangement was called non-productive. CDR3 was defined according to IMGT convention as the region running from the second conserved V-encoded cysteine to the conserved J-encoded phenylalanine. Sequences without an unambiguous match to a single V gene segment were excluded from the earlier analysis of 450 to 650 of the donors. An earlier analysis of approximately 590 of the donors called V segments functional above 56.7% productive rearrangements and segregating when the between-donor standard deviation exceeded 5%. A statistical classification framework was built to diagnose cytomegalovirus status from the catalog of TCR beta chain sequences. V and J gene assignment, in a later analysis, came from comparing TCR nucleotide sequences with IMGT/GENE-DB human TR gene sequences. Using the TCRdist pipeline, a later analysis assigned CDR3 sequences along with most-parsimonious VDJ recombination scenarios. In a later analysis, every TCR beta chain was defined by the combination of its CDR3 amino acid sequence and its V-gene family, and reads without a unique V-gene family were dropped. A later analysis removed 550 to 700 highly shared, low-generation-probability nucleotide sequences to deal with suspected cross-contamination and a sequencing artifact. In a later analysis, a clonal expansion index was calculated for each public chain from normalized within-repertoire ranks of inferred template counts. Generation probabilities in a later analysis came from a VDJ recombination model fitted to out-of-frame rearrangements, and those results were checked against IGoR. In a later analysis, hypergeometric tests were used to score TCR-TCR, TCR-HLA and TCR-CMV co-occurrence, with a repertoire-size bias correction applied to TCR pairs. To estimate false discovery rates, a later analysis permuted the HLA or CMV assignments 20 times. In a later analysis, co-occurring TCRs were grouped using DBSCAN, with TCRdist sequence similarity added in when clustering inside HLA-allele-positive subsets. For co-occurrence clustering, repertoires with fewer than 30,000 or more than 120,000 public chains were excluded, along with 4 to 6 repertoires with anomalous nucleotide sharing. TCRdb retrieved this table from immuneACCESS and kept in-frame rearrangements only. Not all clones are present; in checked studies, unresolved V genes account for under half, and no reason is known for the remainder. Clone size and the V and J calls come from that table; the DNA yielded D and trimming. Within this sample are around 100,000 clones, with 7.6% of them counted one time only. The ten largest clones add up to 2.3% of the sample.

The cohort comprised hundreds of healthy bone marrow donors. Cohort members were all nominally healthy when sampled, although unrecorded immune exposures were likely present. The donor tested CMV seronegative and was one of the 352 seronegative cohort members. Every donor gave a peripheral blood sample, and the peripheral blood mononuclear cells from that sample were used for TCR beta sequencing. The Qiagen DNeasy Blood Extraction Kit was used to extract genomic DNA from the blood cell samples. The sequenced sample consisted of PBMCs. The chain joins TRBV7-2 to TRBJ2-5; TRBD1 is a weak D gene call, 5 bases matching. The clonotype was recovered from a man aged 45 to 65 in good health and CMV-seronegative. The DNA is as follows: TGTGCCAGCAGCGGGGCGGTGGAAGAGACCCAGTACTTC. This encodes CASSGAVEETQYF.